This T cell receptor beta chain is drawn from a study of response to subunit inactivated influenza vaccine. General study findings and limits: Authors suggested that a seasonal influenza vaccination recruits few new T cells each time.

Germline V gives CDR1 MNHEY, CDR2 SVGAGI. V was pared by 7 bases and J by 2 bases, with 14 bases between. The CDR3 is 15 amino acids. Regarding this clonotype: The antigen remains unidentified.

MiXCR, applied by TCRdb to the RT-PCR reads, yields one record per CDR3 protein. This table holds 650,000 to 800,000 distinct CDR3 sequences, approximately 13% found once. The source is a man aged 45-65 years who received an inactivated influenza vaccine. This sequence joins TRBV6-5 and TRBJ2-2; D is perhaps TRBD1 (6 bases). Source: PBMCs from blood, taken about 14 days before vaccination. CDR3: CASTSGTLNTGELFF. The CDR3 DNA sequence: TGTGCCAGCACTTCCGGGACATTAAACACCGGGGAGCTGTTTTTT.